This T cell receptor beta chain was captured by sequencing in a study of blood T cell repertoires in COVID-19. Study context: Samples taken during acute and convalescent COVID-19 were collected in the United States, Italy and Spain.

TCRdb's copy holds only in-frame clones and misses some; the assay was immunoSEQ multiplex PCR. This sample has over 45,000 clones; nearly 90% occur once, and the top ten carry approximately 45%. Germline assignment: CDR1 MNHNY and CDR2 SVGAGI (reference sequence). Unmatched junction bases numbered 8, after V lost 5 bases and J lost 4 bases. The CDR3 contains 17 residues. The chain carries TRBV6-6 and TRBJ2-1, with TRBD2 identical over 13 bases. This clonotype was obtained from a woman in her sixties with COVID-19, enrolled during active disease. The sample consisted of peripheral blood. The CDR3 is CASSPTSGGANYNEQFF. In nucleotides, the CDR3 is TGTGCCAGCAGTCCCACTAGCGGGGGGGCGAATTACAATGAGCAGTTCTTC.